This T cell receptor (beta chain) came from a study of human T cells and chemical hapten exposure. TCRdb re-derived calls from the RACE reads in MiXCR, one entry per CDR3 protein. The sample consists of approximately 370,000 distinct CDR3 sequences, about 5.4% of them appearing once. V was shortened by 7 bases and J by 5 bases, with 13 bases between the two germline ends. The CDR3 has 13 residues. This sample's time point: pre-sensitization, week 0. Described treatment: therapeutic diphenylcyclopropenone sensitization with weekly scalp DPC. Patch tests were applied only after blood draws. RNA extraction used unfractionated whole blood as the source of total RNA.

Sample: whole blood, taken in connection with sensitization to the hapten diphenylcyclopropenone (DPC). The V and J genes are TRBV12-3 or TRBV12-4 and TRBJ2-3, with a possible D match to TRBD1 (7 bases). This clonotype was obtained from a woman aged 18-29 years with alopecia areata. Some clones in this sample may be carry-over from other donors' samples. CDR3 nucleotides: TGTGCCAGCACTTACCAGGGGGGAGATACGCAGTATTTT. This gives the protein CASTYQGGDTQYF.